The rows below give T cell receptor beta chains drawn from one sample of a study of regulatory T cells in long-lasting Graves disease. TCRdb re-derived calls from the multiplex PCR reads in MiXCR, one entry per CDR3 protein. Of roughly 420,000 distinct CDR3 sequences in the sample, less than 15% were seen once. This sample also appeared in a second study, on T cells in Graves' hyperthyroidism and ophthalmopathy.

The specimen was peripheral blood mononuclear cells (PBMCs), collected at new diagnosis, from a patient treated with antithyroid drugs. These receptors originate from a woman aged 45-59 years with Graves disease. The CDR3 runs from the conserved cysteine through the conserved F or W. D genes are given only for firm matches. Clone size is shown for a subset of rows, as once, few, many or a class of expanded clone.

size,D,V,J,DNA,CDR3
many,TRBD1,TRBV2,TRBJ1-5,TGTGCCAGCAGTGAGGGGACAGGTAGCAATCAGCCCCAGCATTTT,CASSEGTGSNQPQHF
few,TRBD2,TRBV14,TRBJ2-7,TGTGCCAGCAGCCAAACCGGACTAGCGGGAGCCTACGAGCAGTACTTC,CASSQTGLAGAYEQYF
many,.,TRBV2,TRBJ2-5,TGTGCCAGCAAACGGGAGACCCAGTACTTC,CASKRETQYF
many,.,TRBV5-6,TRBJ2-3,TGTGCCAGCAGTCGCCCTAGCACAGATACGCAGTATTTT,CASSRPSTDTQYF
many,.,TRBV28,TRBJ1-2,TGTGCCAGCAGTGTCTCGTCACAATCTCTCTATGGCTACACCTTC,CASSVSSQSLYGYTF
many,TRBD2,TRBV11-2,TRBJ2-7,TGTGCCAGCAGCTTGAAAGGGCGGGAGGGCTTCTACGAGCAGTACTTC,CASSLKGREGFYEQYF
few,.,TRBV28,TRBJ1-6,TGTGCCAGCAGGTCACTACAGGGTGCCTATAATTCACCCCTCCACTTT,CASRSLQGAYNSPLHF
many,TRBD1,TRBV19,TRBJ1-5,TGTGCCAGTAGCCAGGGGGCTTCGAGCAATCAGCCCCAGCATTTT,CASSQGASSNQPQHF
many,TRBD2,TRBV10-3,TRBJ2-6,TGTGCCATCAGTCGGACTAGCGGGATGGCTGGGGCCAACGTCCTGACTTTC,CAISRTSGMAGANVLTF
.,TRBD2,TRBV28,TRBJ2-7,TGTGCCAGCAGAAAAAGCGGGGCAGGAGAGCAGTACTTC,CASRKSGAGEQYF
many,TRBD2,TRBV7-9,TRBJ2-7,TGTGCCAGCAGCCGGCTCGGGACTAGCGGGAGCTCCTACGAGCAGTACTTC,CASSRLGTSGSSYEQYF
many,.,TRBV6-5,TRBJ1-5,TGTGCCAGCAGTTACTCCGCGACAGAAAATAGCAATCAGCCCCAGCATTTT,CASSYSATENSNQPQHF
many,TRBD2,TRBV30,TRBJ2-5,TGTGCCTGGAGTGTATTGTCCCCGGGACTAGCGGGCTGGGAGACCCAGTACTTC,CAWSVLSPGLAGWETQYF
.,.,TRBV30,TRBJ2-1,TGTGCCTGGAGTGTAGGGGGGAGCAGTGTTGAGCAGTTCTTC,CAWSVGGSSVEQFF
.,.,TRBV10-3,TRBJ2-7,TGTGCCATCAGTGAGGGGCCGGTTGGGAGACAGAGTACCTACGAGCAGTACTTC,CAISEGPVGRQSTYEQYF
many,TRBD1,TRBV5-1,TRBJ2-5,TGCGCCAGCAGCTCGCGGGACAGGGGAGAGACCCAGTACTTC,CASSSRDRGETQYF
few,.,TRBV29-1,TRBJ2-2,TGCAGCGTTCCAGGGTACACCGGGGAGCTGTTTTTT,CSVPGYTGELFF
many,.,TRBV2,TRBJ2-2,TGTGCCAGCAAAGGGCACTCGACCGGGGAGCTGTTTTTT,CASKGHSTGELFF
many,.,TRBV5-5,TRBJ2-7,TGTGCCAGCAAGCGGGTGGGAAGCTACGAGCAGTACTTC,CASKRVGSYEQYF
many,.,TRBV2,TRBJ1-1,TGTGCCAGCAGCCAGGCGGAGAACACTGAAGCTTTCTTT,CASSQAENTEAFF
many,TRBD2,TRBV6-1,TRBJ2-2,TGTGCCAGCAGTCCTGGGAACCCCGGACTAGCGGGGAACACCGGGGAGCTGTTTTTT,CASSPGNPGLAGNTGELFF
few,.,TRBV2,TRBJ2-7,TGTGCCAGCGGACGAAACTCCTACGAGCAGTACTTC,CASGRNSYEQYF
few,TRBD2,TRBV4-2,TRBJ2-1,TGTGCCAGCAGCCAAGATTTAGGAGCGGGGGGGAATGAGCAGTTCTTC,CASSQDLGAGGNEQFF
.,.,TRBV7-8,TRBJ2-7,TGTGCCAGCAGCTTGGGTCCGAACGATTGGCGGGCGTACGAGCAGTACTTC,CASSLGPNDWRAYEQYF
few,.,TRBV5-6,TRBJ1-5,TGTGCCAGCAGCTTCTTCAGGGAAAATCAGCCCCAGCATTTT,CASSFFRENQPQHF
many,TRBD2,TRBV7-8,TRBJ2-1,TGTGCCAGCAGCGTAGGGGTTCCTAGCGGGAGGGCCTACAATGAGCAGTTCTTC,CASSVGVPSGRAYNEQFF
.,TRBD2,TRBV30,TRBJ2-7,TGTGCCTGGAAGGCTAGCGGGAGCCCCTACGAGCAGTACTTC,CAWKASGSPYEQYF
many,TRBD1,TRBV28,TRBJ2-1,TGTGCCAGCAGGGGACAGGGTGCCCCCTACAATGAGCAGTTCTTC,CASRGQGAPYNEQFF
many,TRBD1,TRBV2,TRBJ1-3,TGTGCCAGCAGCGACGCAGGGGGCTCCGGCTCTGGAAACACCATATATTTT,CASSDAGGSGSGNTIYF
.,TRBD2,TRBV2,TRBJ2-7,TGTGCCGGATATACTAGCGGGAGATCCTACGAGCAGTACTTC,CAGYTSGRSYEQYF
many,TRBD1,TRBV29-1,TRBJ1-1,TGCAGCGTGGCCTACAGGGGGAATGTCGTAGCTTTCTTT,CSVAYRGNVVAFF
many,TRBD2,TRBV25-1,TRBJ2-1,TGTGCCAGCAGGAAGCGGGACTCCCGAACCAATGAGCAGTTCTTC,CASRKRDSRTNEQFF
many,.,TRBV12-3/TRBV12-4,TRBJ1-2,TGTGCCAGCAGTCCAGGACGAGTGGGTTATGGCTACACCTTC,CASSPGRVGYGYTF
many,.,TRBV28,TRBJ2-1,TGTGCCAGCAGTTTCTTTCCGGGGGCTCCGACGCCAAACAATGAGCAGTTCTTC,CASSFFPGAPTPNNEQFF
few,TRBD1,TRBV9,TRBJ1-4,TGTGCCAGCAGCGTAGCAGGGGGCTCTACTAATGAAAAACTGTTTTTT,CASSVAGGSTNEKLFF
many,.,TRBV28,TRBJ2-1,TGTGCCAGCCTGGGACCAAGCTCCTACAATGAGCAGTTCTTC,CASLGPSSYNEQFF
few,.,TRBV28,TRBJ2-5,TGTGCCAGCAGTTTATTTGGAGAGGCTGGACAAGAGACCCAGTACTTC,CASSLFGEAGQETQYF
many,.,TRBV9,TRBJ1-1,TGTGCCAGCAGCCCCCCCGTGGTGAACACTGAAGCTTTCTTT,CASSPPVVNTEAFF
many,.,TRBV10-3,TRBJ1-2,TGTGCCATCAGTGTGGAGGGAGTGCACTATGGCTACACCTTC,CAISVEGVHYGYTF
.,.,TRBV5-5,TRBJ2-5,TGTGCCAGCAGCTCGTCCGGGACAATGTACCAAGAGACCCAGTACTTC,CASSSSGTMYQETQYF
.,TRBD1,TRBV29-1,TRBJ2-1,TGCAGCGTCCGACAGGGGGCCTATGAGCAGTTCTTC,CSVRQGAYEQFF
few,.,TRBV4-2,TRBJ1-4,TGTGCCAGCAGCCAAGAAGGGCACCGGGCGGGTGAAAAACTGTTTTTT,CASSQEGHRAGEKLFF
few,.,TRBV5-6,TRBJ2-7,TGTGCCAGCAGCATGGGACCAGCCTACGAGCAGTACTTC,CASSMGPAYEQYF
many,.,TRBV5-1,TRBJ1-1,TGCGCCAGCAGCTTGGCCGGGGGCATGGTTCCTGAAGCTTTCTTT,CASSLAGGMVPEAFF
.,.,TRBV27,TRBJ2-5,TGTGCCAGCCGACGGGGCACCAGTTACCAAGAGACCCAGTACTTC,CASRRGTSYQETQYF
.,.,TRBV29-1,TRBJ1-1,TGCAGCGTTGTTAACACTGAAGCTTTCTTT,CSVVNTEAFF
many,.,TRBV6-1,TRBJ2-3,TGTGCCAGCCGGAGGGCGGGACGGGATCGCACAGATACGCAGTATTTT,CASRRAGRDRTDTQYF
many,.,TRBV5-6,TRBJ2-7,TGTGCCAGCACCGTGACAGGGTGGAGGGACGAGCAGTACTTC,CASTVTGWRDEQYF
.,TRBD1,TRBV7-9,TRBJ1-2,TGTGCCAGCAGCGCAGGGACAGTCCGAGGCGGCTACACCTTC,CASSAGTVRGGYTF
many,.,TRBV27,TRBJ2-5,TGTGCCAGCAGTTTAAACAGACAAGAGACCCAGTACTTC,CASSLNRQETQYF
few,TRBD2,TRBV4-2,TRBJ2-1,TGTGCCAGCAGCCAAGAGGATAGCGGGAGTTTCGGTGAGCAGTTCTTC,CASSQEDSGSFGEQFF
.,.,TRBV19,TRBJ1-4,TGTGCCAGTAGTATGAGGGGGAATAATGAAAAACTGTTTTTT,CASSMRGNNEKLFF
.,.,TRBV30,TRBJ2-5,TGTGCCTGGAGTGAGGGAAAGACCCAGTACTTC,CAWSEGKTQYF
many,TRBD1,TRBV4-1,TRBJ1-5,TGCGCCAGCAGCCAAGGGACAGGGGCTCCACCACGTCAGCCCCAGCATTTT,CASSQGTGAPPRQPQHF
many,.,TRBV11-2,TRBJ1-1,TGTGCCAGCAGCTCGATCCTGAACACTGAAGCTTTCTTT,CASSSILNTEAFF
many,TRBD1,TRBV6-1,TRBJ1-1,TGTGCCAGCAGGATCCGGACAGGGCTGAACACTGAAGCTTTCTTT,CASRIRTGLNTEAFF
.,TRBD2,TRBV11-2,TRBJ2-1,TGTGCCAGCAGCTTAGGGGCTAGCGGGAGGATCTACAATGAGCAGTTCTTC,CASSLGASGRIYNEQFF